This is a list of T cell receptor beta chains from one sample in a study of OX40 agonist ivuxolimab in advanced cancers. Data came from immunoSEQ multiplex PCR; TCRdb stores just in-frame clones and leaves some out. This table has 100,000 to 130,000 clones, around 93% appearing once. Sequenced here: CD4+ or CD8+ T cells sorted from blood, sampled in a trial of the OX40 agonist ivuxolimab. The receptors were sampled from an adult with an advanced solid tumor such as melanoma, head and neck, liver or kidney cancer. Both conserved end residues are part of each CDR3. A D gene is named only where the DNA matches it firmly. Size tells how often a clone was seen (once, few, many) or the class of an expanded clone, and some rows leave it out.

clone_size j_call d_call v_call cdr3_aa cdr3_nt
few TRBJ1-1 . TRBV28 CASSPGRDANTEAFF TGTGCCAGCAGCCCCGGGAGGGACGCGAACACTGAAGCTTTCTTT
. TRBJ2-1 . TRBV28 CASCSLRHEQFF TGTGCCAGCTGCTCCCTCCGGCATGAGCAGTTCTTC
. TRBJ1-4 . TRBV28 CASSSPRGPTNEKLFF TGTGCCAGCAGTTCCCCCAGAGGACCAACTAATGAAAAACTGTTTTTT
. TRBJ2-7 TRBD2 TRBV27 CASRLLAGGAPAYEQYF TGTGCCAGCAGGCTACTAGCGGGAGGAGCCCCAGCCTACGAGCAGTACTTC
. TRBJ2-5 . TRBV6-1 CASSRLDGETQYF TGTGCCAGCAGTAGACTAGATGGAGAGACCCAGTACTTC
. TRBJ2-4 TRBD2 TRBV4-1 CASSQDTNRREVGKNIQYF TGCGCCAGCAGCCAAGATACTAATCGACGGGAGGTTGGCAAAAACATTCAGTACTTC
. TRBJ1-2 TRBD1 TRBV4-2 CASSLLTGGNNYGYTF TGTGCCAGCAGCCTACTGACAGGGGGAAACAATTATGGCTACACCTTC
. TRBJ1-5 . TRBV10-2 CASSDEQRYQPQHF TGCGCCAGCAGTGACGAACAGCGATATCAGCCCCAGCATTTT
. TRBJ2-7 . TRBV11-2 CASSLMVSSYEQYF TGTGCCAGCAGCTTAATGGTCAGCTCCTACGAGCAGTACTTC
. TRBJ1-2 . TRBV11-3 CASSFGQYYGYTF TGTGCCAGCAGCTTCGGGCAGTACTATGGCTACACCTTC
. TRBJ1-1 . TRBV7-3 CASSLRAELNTEAFF TGTGCCAGCAGCTTAAGGGCTGAGCTGAACACTGAAGCTTTCTTT
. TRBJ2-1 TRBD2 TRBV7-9 CASSSASGSKNNEQFF TGTGCCAGCAGCTCTGCTAGCGGGAGCAAGAACAATGAGCAGTTCTTC
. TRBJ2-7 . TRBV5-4 CASRPTAADKYEQYF TGTGCCAGCAGACCGACCGCAGCTGATAAGTACGAGCAGTACTTC
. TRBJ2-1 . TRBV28 CASSSGTSSYNEQFF TGTGCCAGCAGCTCCGGGACGTCATCCTACAATGAGCAGTTCTTC
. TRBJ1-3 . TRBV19 CASSTQDGSPSGNTIYF TGTGCCAGTAGTACTCAGGACGGATCCCCCTCTGGAAACACCATATATTTT
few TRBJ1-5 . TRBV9 CASSFTDITAPQHF TGTGCCAGCAGCTTCACAGACATCACGGCGCCCCAGCATTTT
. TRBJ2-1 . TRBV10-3 CAIKSGYEQFF TGTGCCATCAAATCAGGGTACGAGCAGTTCTTC
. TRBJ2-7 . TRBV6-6 CASSPRGDSPGEQYF TGTGCCAGCAGCCCGAGAGGCGACTCCCCTGGGGAGCAGTACTTC
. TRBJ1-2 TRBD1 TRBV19 CASSTRQGLYGYTF TGTGCCAGTAGTACAAGACAGGGGCTCTATGGCTACACCTTC
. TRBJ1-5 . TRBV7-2 CASSLTGQYQPQHF TGTGCCAGCAGCTTAACAGGACAGTACCAGCCCCAGCATTTT
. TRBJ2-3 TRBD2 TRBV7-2 CASSPRPSLAGGADTQYF TGTGCCAGCAGCCCCCGGCCCAGTCTAGCGGGGGGGGCAGATACGCAGTATTTT
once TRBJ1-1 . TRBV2 CASSESRDTHGAFF TGTGCCAGCAGTGAATCGCGGGACACCCATGGGGCTTTCTTT
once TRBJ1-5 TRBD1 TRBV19 CASSSRQGSSNQPQHF TGTGCCAGTAGTTCCCGACAGGGTAGTAGCAATCAGCCCCAGCATTTT
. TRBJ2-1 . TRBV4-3 CASSQGGASYNEQFF TGCGCCAGCAGCCAAGGTGGGGCTTCCTACAATGAGCAGTTCTTC
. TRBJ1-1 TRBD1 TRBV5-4 CASSAPPGQWNTEAFF TGTGCCAGCAGCGCCCCCCCGGGACAGTGGAACACTGAAGCTTTCTTT
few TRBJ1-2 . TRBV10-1 CASSAHGGVLSGYTF TGCGCCAGCAGTGCCCATGGGGGTGTTCTCTCTGGCTACACCTTC
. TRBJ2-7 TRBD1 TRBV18 CASSPWIRGQGAEYEQYF TGTGCCAGCTCACCTTGGATAAGAGGACAGGGGGCTGAATACGAGCAGTACTTC
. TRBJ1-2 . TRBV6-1 CASSLGWGVYTF TGTGCCAGCAGTTTAGGGTGGGGCGTCTACACCTTC
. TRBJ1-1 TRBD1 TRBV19 CASIPQTGGDTEAFF TGTGCCAGTATTCCCCAAACAGGGGGTGACACTGAAGCTTTCTTT
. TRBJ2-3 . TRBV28 CASSRDSTDTQYF TGTGCCAGCAGTCGGGACAGCACAGATACGCAGTATTTT
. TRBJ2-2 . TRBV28 CASNSAVGGPNTGELFF TGTGCCAGCAATTCGGCCGTTGGAGGGCCTAACACCGGGGAGCTGTTTTTT
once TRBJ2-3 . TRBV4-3 CASSQGVTDTQYF TGCGCCAGCAGCCAAGGAGTGACAGATACGCAGTATTTT
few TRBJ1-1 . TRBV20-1 CSASTSTEAFF TGCAGTGCTAGTACCAGCACTGAAGCTTTCTTT
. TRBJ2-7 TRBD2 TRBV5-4 CASSFRLAGASEQYF TGTGCCAGCAGCTTTCGACTAGCGGGAGCTAGCGAGCAGTACTTC
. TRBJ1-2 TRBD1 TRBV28 CASRRGQGEVRNYGYTF TGTGCCAGCAGGCGGGGACAGGGGGAGGTTAGGAACTATGGCTACACCTTC
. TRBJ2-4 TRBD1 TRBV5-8 CASSLRDRGRFKNIQYF TGTGCCAGCAGCCTCCGGGACAGGGGGAGGTTCAAAAACATTCAGTACTTC
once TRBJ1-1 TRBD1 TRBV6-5 CASSSPTGRTEAFF TGTGCCAGCAGTTCCCCGACAGGGAGGACTGAAGCTTTCTTT
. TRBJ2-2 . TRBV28 CASSRGQTPRGGELFF TGTGCCAGCAGTCGGGGCCAAACCCCCCGGGGCGGGGAGCTGTTTTTT
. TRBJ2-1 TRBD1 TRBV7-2 CASSSTGGSYNEQFF TGTGCCAGCAGCTCGACAGGGGGGTCCTACAATGAGCAGTTCTTC
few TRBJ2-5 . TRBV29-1 CSVDPYQETQYF TGCAGCGTTGATCCCTACCAAGAGACCCAGTACTTC
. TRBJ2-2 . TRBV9 CASSVEGQTGELFF TGTGCCAGCAGCGTAGAGGGCCAGACCGGGGAGCTGTTTTTT
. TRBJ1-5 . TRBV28 CASSFSGNQPQHF TGTGCCAGCAGTTTCTCAGGAAATCAGCCCCAGCATTTT
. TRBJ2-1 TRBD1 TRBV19 CASSLGQGAVEQFF TGTGCCAGTAGCCTGGGACAGGGGGCAGTTGAGCAGTTCTTC
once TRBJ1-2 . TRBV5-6 CASSLWGNGYTF TGTGCCAGCAGCTTGTGGGGCAACGGCTACACCTTC
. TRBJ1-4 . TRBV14 CASSLQGHNEKLFF TGTGCCAGCAGCCTACAGGGCCATAATGAAAAACTGTTTTTT